One and the same sample provided the 3 T cell receptor beta chains below, sequenced in a study of blood T cell repertoires in COVID-19. Profiled with immunoSEQ multiplex PCR; TCRdb holds only in-frame clones, not every one. This table holds hundreds of thousands of clones, almost 90% found once. The source material was peripheral blood. The receptors were sampled from a woman aged 25 to 39 with COVID-19, enrolled during active disease.

This clone came up once. The gene calls are TRBV30 and TRBJ2-7, with 8 bases fitting TRBD2. Germline V gene data show CDR1 as GTSNPN and CDR2 as SVGIG (reference sequence). The CDR3 consists of 11 residues. V lost 1 base and J lost 12; bases outside the gene matches: 5. This CDR3 reads CAWSDLSGMYF. In DNA form, the CDR3 reads TGTGCCTGGAGTGACCTTAGCGGGATGTACTTC.

V and J are TRBV11-3 and TRBJ2-5, with TRBD1 identical over 7 bases. Germline loops: CDR1 SGHNT, CDR2 YENEEA. Germline trimming cut 6 bases from V and 5 bases from J; bases unmatched to any gene: 6. CDR3 size: 13 residues. In nucleotides, the CDR3 is TGTGCCAGCAGTTTTGACAGGGTGGAGACCCAGTACTTC. Amino acids: CASSFDRVETQYF.

This clone occurred once. CDR3 amino acids: CASSFPPTGRFDSYNEQFF. The CDR3, as DNA: TGTGCCAGCAGTTTCCCCCCGACAGGGAGGTTCGACTCCTACAATGAGCAGTTCTTC. The chain has TRBV28 and TRBJ2-1, with D tentatively TRBD1 (7 bases). Germline V gene lookup returns CDR1 MDHEN and CDR2 SYDVKM. V gave up 3 bases and J gave up 0 bases, with 21 bases separating them. This CDR3 is 19 amino acids long.